Below are 14 T cell receptor beta chains sequenced from a single sample in a study of cytomegalovirus exposure and HLA in healthy donors. The study ran its PCR with 60 Vbeta and 13 Jbeta primers. TCRdb keeps only in-frame clones here, not all; method: immunoSEQ multiplex PCR. The data hold about 150,000 clones, with around two thirds observed a single time. Sequencing input: PBMCs. These receptors were obtained from a man aged 25-40 years in good health and CMV-seropositive.

As DNA, the CDR3 is TGTGCCAGCAGTGGAGGGCCGGGCACTGAAGCTTTCTTT. This encodes CASSGGPGTEAFF. The chain couples TRBV6-4 to TRBJ1-1, with D unclear. The V end lost 4 bases, the J end lost 4 bases, and 10 bases lay between the germline ends. The CDR3 runs 13 residues. CDR1 and CDR2 from the germline V gene are MRHNA and SNTAGT.

The chain has TRBV7-9 and TRBJ2-3; 8 bases align to TRBD1. Germline CDR1 SEHNR, CDR2 FQNEAQ (reference sequence). The CDR3 extends over 17 amino acids. The trim removed 0 bases at V and 0 bases at J, leaving 5 bases unmatched. The DNA for the CDR3 is TGTGCCAGCAGCTTAGCGAACAGGGGGTCTAGCACAGATACGCAGTATTTT. Its protein is CASSLANRGSSTDTQYF.

A few counts support this clone. This chain uses TRBV20-1 with TRBJ1-1; 7 bases line up with TRBD1. The CDR3 extends over 11 amino acids. The germline gives CDR1 DFQATT, CDR2 SNEGSKA (reference sequence). CDR3 in DNA: TGCAAACTTGGACAGGACACTGAAGCTTTCTTT. Protein: CKLGQDTEAFF.

This clone was counted many times. The J gene is TRBJ2-3, the V gene TRBV4-2, with D hard to call. The ends were cut back, 4 bases at V and 0 bases at J, with 14 bases in the middle. There are 16 residues in the CDR3. Looked up from germline, CDR1 is LGHNA and CDR2 is YNFKEQ. The CDR3, as DNA: TGTGCCAGCAGCCCATCCTGGGCACCTAGCACAGATACGCAGTATTTT. Encoded protein: CASSPSWAPSTDTQYF.

The chain links TRBV19 to TRBJ2-7; D possibly corresponds to TRBD1 (6 bases). This CDR3 region has 14 residues. V was trimmed by 9 bases and J by 0 bases, leaving 15 bases between them. Per the germline V gene, CDR1 is LNHDA and CDR2 is SQIVND (reference sequence). The CDR3 region has the DNA TGTGCCAGCTCCGGGACAACGAGCTCCTACGAGCAGTACTTC. Its protein product is CASSGTTSSYEQYF.

This clone came up a few times. The chain is built from TRBV18 and TRBJ2-5, with D possibly TRBD2 on 6 matching bases. Germline CDR1 KGHSH, CDR2 LQKENI. The CDR3 is made up of 14 amino acids. V was pared by 4 bases and J by 5 bases, with 14 bases between. CDR3 in DNA: TGTGCCAGCTCACTAAACCGGGACTCGGAGACCCAGTACTTC. Translating it yields CASSLNRDSETQYF.

This rearrangement joins TRBV2 to TRBJ2-1; 10 bases agree with TRBD2. Germline-derived CDR1 and CDR2 are SNHLY and FYNNEI. Trimming took 3 bases from V and 7 from J; bases not matched to a gene: 3. The CDR3 is 14 amino acids. CDR3 nucleotide sequence: TGTGCCAGCAGTGAGACTAGCGGGTGGAATGAGCAGTTCTTC. Translated: CASSETSGWNEQFF.

This clone was seen a handful of times. The gene calls are TRBV28 and TRBJ2-6, with D unclear. The CDR3 extends over 16 amino acids. CDR1 is MDHEN and CDR2 is SYDVKM in the germline V gene. Trimming pared 3 bases from V and 2 bases from J, leaving 11 bases between. The CDR3 here is CASSFRVEPGANVLTF. In DNA form, the CDR3 reads TGTGCCAGCAGTTTCCGCGTAGAACCTGGGGCCAACGTCCTGACTTTC.

The V and J genes are TRBV27 and TRBJ2-1, with D unresolved. Between the trimmed V and J ends, which lost 4 bases and 8 bases, there was a span of 15 bases. This CDR3 is 14 amino acids long. CDR1 is MNHEY, CDR2 SMNVEV, per germline (reference sequence). DNA for the CDR3: TGTGCCAGCAGTTCAACGGCAGGCGTCCATGAGCAGTTCTTC. Protein sequence: CASSSTAGVHEQFF.

DNA of the CDR3: TGTGCCAGCTCAGCCTTGGGGGACAGGGTGGGCGAGCAGTACTTC. It encodes CASSALGDRVGEQYF. The chain joins TRBV18 to TRBJ2-7; 9 nucleotides agree with TRBD1. Germline CDR1 KGHSH, CDR2 LQKENI. V trimming: 5 bases; J trimming: 6 bases; junction bases outside the gene matches: 11. This CDR3 has 15 residues.

The chain links TRBV7-8 to TRBJ2-5; D is unresolved. The J call may be incorrect, as the DNA end agrees better with TRBJ2-7. The germline CDR1 and CDR2 sequences are SGHVS and FQNEAQ. The CDR3 has 12 amino acids. The CDR3 protein is CASHAGLTEQYF. DNA for the CDR3: TGTGCCAGCCACGCCGGTCTAACCGAGCAGTACTTC.

V and J are TRBV9 and TRBJ2-7, with D possibly matching TRBD2 (5 bases). CDR3 length: 16 amino acids. From germline, CDR1 is SGDLS and CDR2 YYNGEE. Trimming left V 3 bases short and J 2 bases short, with 18 bases between. The CDR3 DNA is TGTGCCAGCAGCGCCATTAGCGCCCAAGGGCCCTACGAGCAGTACTTC. This codes for CASSAISAQGPYEQYF.

The V and J genes are TRBV5-3 and TRBJ2-7, with a tentative D call TRBD2 (6 bases). TRBV5-3 counts as an open reading frame of uncertain function. The germline V and J ends were trimmed by 0 bases and 2 bases, with 9 bases remaining between them. The CDR3 has 14 amino acids. The CDR3: CARSLDAGTYEQYF. In DNA, the CDR3 is TGTGCCAGAAGCTTGGATGCGGGGACCTACGAGCAGTACTTC.

The V gene is TRBV5-1, the J gene TRBJ1-5; D is ambiguous. This CDR3 comprises 15 residues. V lost 0 bases, J lost 5 bases, and 12 bases lay in between. Looked up from germline, CDR1 is SGHRS and CDR2 is YFSETQ. The CDR3 protein is CASSLAGIGDQPQHF. The CDR3 nucleotides are TGCGCCAGCAGCTTGGCTGGGATCGGGGATCAGCCCCAGCATTTT.